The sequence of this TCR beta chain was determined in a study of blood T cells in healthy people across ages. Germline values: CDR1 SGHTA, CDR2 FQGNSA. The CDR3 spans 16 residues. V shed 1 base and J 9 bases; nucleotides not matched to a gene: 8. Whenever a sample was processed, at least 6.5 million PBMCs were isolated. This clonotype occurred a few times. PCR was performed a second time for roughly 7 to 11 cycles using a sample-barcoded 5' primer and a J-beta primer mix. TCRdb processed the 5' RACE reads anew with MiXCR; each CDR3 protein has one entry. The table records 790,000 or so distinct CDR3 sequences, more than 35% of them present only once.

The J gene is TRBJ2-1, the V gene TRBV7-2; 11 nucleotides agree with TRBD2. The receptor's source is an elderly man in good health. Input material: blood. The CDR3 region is CASSLVAGGGRGEQFF. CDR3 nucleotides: TGTGCCAGCAGCTTAGTAGCGGGAGGGGGTCGAGGTGAGCAGTTCTTC.